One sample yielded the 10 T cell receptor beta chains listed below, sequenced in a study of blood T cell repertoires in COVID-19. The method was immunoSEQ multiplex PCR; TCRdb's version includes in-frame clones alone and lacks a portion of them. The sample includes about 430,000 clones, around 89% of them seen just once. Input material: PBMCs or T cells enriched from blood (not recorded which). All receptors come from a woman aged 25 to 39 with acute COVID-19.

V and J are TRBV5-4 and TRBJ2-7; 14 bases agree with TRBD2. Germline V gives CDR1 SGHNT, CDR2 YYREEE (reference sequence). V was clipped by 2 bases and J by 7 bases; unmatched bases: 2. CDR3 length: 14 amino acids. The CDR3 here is CASSFGLAGGEQYF. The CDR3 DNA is TGTGCCAGCAGCTTCGGACTAGCGGGGGGTGAGCAGTACTTC.

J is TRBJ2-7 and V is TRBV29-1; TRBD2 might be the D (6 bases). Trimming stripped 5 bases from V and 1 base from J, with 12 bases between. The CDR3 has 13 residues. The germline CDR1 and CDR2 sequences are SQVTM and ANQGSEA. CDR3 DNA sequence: TGCAGCGTTCGCGGGGCGGCTTCCTACGAGCAGTACTTC. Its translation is CSVRGAASYEQYF.

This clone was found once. The CDR3 protein is CASSFGGGYNYEQYF. CDR3 DNA: TGTGCCAGCAGCTTCGGCGGGGGTTACAACTACGAGCAGTACTTC. V is TRBV5-6 and J is TRBJ2-7; TRBD2 aligns across 7 bases. Trimming took 2 bases from V and 3 from J; bases not matched to a gene: 8. The CDR3 consists of 15 residues. In germline, CDR1 is SGHDT, CDR2 YYEEEE.

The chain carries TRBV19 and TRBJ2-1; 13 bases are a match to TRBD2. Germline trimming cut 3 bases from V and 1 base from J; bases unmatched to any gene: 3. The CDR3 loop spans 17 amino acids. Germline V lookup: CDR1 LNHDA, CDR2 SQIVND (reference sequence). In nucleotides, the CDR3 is TGTGCCAGTAGTATTGGGACTAGCGGGGCTTCCTACAATGAGCAGTTCTTC. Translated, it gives CASSIGTSGASYNEQFF. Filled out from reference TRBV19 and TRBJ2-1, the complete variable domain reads DGGITQSPKYLFRKEGQNVTLSCEQNLNHDAMYWYRQDPGQGLRLIYYSQIVNDFQKGDIAEGYSVSREKKESFPLTVTSAQKNPTAFYLCASSIGTSGASYNEQFFGPGTRLTVL.

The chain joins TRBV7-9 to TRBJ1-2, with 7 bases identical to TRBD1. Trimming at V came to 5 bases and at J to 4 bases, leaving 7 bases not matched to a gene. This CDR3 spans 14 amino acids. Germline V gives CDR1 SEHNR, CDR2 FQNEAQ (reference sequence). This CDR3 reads CASSLDREFYGYTF. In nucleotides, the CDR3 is TGTGCCAGCAGCCTCGACAGGGAGTTCTATGGCTACACCTTC.

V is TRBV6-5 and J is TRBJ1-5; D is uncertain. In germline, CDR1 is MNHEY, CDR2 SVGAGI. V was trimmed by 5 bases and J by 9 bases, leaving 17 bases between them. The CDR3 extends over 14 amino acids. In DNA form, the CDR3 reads TGTGCCAGCAGTCGAACGGGGAGTAGTGGGCCCCAGCATTTT. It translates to CASSRTGSSGPQHF.

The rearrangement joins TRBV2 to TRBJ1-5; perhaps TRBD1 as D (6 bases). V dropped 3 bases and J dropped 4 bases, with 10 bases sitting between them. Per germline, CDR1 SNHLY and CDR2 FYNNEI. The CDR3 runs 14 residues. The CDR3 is CASSDGRGNQPQHF. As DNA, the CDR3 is TGTGCCAGCAGTGATGGCAGGGGAAATCAGCCCCAGCATTTT.

CDR3 nucleotides: TGCGCCAGCAGCGCGGGACAGACCTACAATGAGCAGTTCTTC. As protein: CASSAGQTYNEQFF. The chain uses TRBV5-1 and TRBJ2-1; maybe TRBD1 (7 bases). Per germline, CDR1 SGHRS and CDR2 YFSETQ. The CDR3 covers 14 residues. Trimming left V 4 bases short and J 2 bases short, with 10 bases between.

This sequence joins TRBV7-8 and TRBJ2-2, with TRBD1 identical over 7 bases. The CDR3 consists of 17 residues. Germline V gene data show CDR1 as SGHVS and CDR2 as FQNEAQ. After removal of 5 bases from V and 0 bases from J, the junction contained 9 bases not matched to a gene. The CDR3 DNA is TGTGCCAGCAGCCTTGGCAGGGACAGTTCGAACACCGGGGAGCTGTTTTTT. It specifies CASSLGRDSSNTGELFF.

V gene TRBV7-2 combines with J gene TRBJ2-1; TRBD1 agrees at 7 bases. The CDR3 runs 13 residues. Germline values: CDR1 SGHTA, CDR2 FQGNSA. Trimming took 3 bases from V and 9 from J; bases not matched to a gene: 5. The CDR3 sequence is CASSFDRVSEQFF. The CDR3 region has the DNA TGTGCCAGCAGCTTTGACAGGGTGAGTGAGCAGTTCTTC.